Below, 6 T cell receptor beta chains from the same sample are listed, as sequenced in a study of PD-1 blockade in classical Hodgkin lymphoma. Stated time point: cycle 4 day 1 (C4D1), after more than five weeks of nivolumab. In every patient, relapse followed autologous stem cell transplantation, while exposure to brentuximab vedotin differed. Method: immunoSEQ multiplex PCR; TCRdb's copy keeps in-frame clones and lacks some. The data contain about 44,000 clones, 66% of them singletons. Sequenced material: peripheral blood mononuclear cells (PBMCs), taken before the fourth cycle of nivolumab. Receptors originate from a human donor with classical Hodgkin lymphoma.

This clone turned up a few times. V is TRBV5-1 and J is TRBJ2-7; D is tentatively TRBD1 or TRBD2 (6 bases each). V lost 4 bases and J 5 bases, leaving 13 bases between the germline ends. The CDR3 length is 13 residues. In germline, CDR1 is SGHRS, CDR2 YFSETQ. The CDR3 DNA is TGCGCCAGCAGCCCCTCGGGGGCGCACGAGCAGTACTTC. Its translation: CASSPSGAHEQYF.

The chain recombines TRBV29-1 with TRBJ2-4; D possibly corresponds to TRBD2 (6 bases). V lost 4 bases and J 1 base, leaving 14 bases between the germline ends. This CDR3 is built from 15 residues. Per germline, CDR1 SQVTM and CDR2 ANQGSEA. CDR3 DNA sequence: TGCAGCGTTGTGGTGGGACTGGTTGCCAAAAACATTCAGTACTTC. This encodes CSVVVGLVAKNIQYF.

The gene calls are TRBV5-1 and TRBJ2-3, with 10 bases aligning to TRBD2. From germline, CDR1 is SGHRS and CDR2 YFSETQ. The CDR3 contains 16 residues. The junction had 8 bases not matched to a gene; V was cut back by 7 bases and J by 0 bases. CDR3 residues: CASRRTSGYSTDTQYF. CDR3 bases: TGCGCCAGCCGTCGGACTAGCGGTTATAGCACAGATACGCAGTATTTT.

V usage is TRBV7-6 and J usage is TRBJ1-5; no clear D. Trimming stripped 1 base from V and 8 bases from J, with 15 bases between. Germline V gene sequence: CDR1 SGHVS, CDR2 FNYEAQ. The CDR3 extends over 15 amino acids. CDR3 coding DNA: TGTGCCAGCAGCTTAGGTCCTAGAAAGAGGGAGCCCCAGCATTTT. Its protein is CASSLGPRKREPQHF.

The chain combines TRBV4-3 with TRBJ1-4; D uncertain. This CDR3 has 16 residues. In germline, CDR1 is LGHNA, CDR2 YSLEER. V was cut by 4 bases and J by 6 bases, with 18 bases left in between. The CDR3 sequence is CASSPYTPFMDEKLFF. In DNA form, the CDR3 reads TGCGCCAGCAGCCCTTATACGCCCTTTATGGATGAAAAACTGTTTTTT.

The chain carries TRBV5-1 and TRBJ2-5, with 9 bases aligning to TRBD1. V was pared by 4 bases and J by 5 bases, with 6 bases of the junction left unmatched. Germline-derived CDR1 and CDR2 are SGHRS and YFSETQ. This CDR3 spans 14 amino acids. The CDR3 sequence is CASSPTGGWETQYF. CDR3 DNA: TGCGCCAGCAGCCCGACAGGGGGGTGGGAGACCCAGTACTTC.